This TCR beta chain was retrieved from a study of blood T cell repertoires in COVID-19. Across the study: Donors in the United States, Italy and Spain gave samples during acute or convalescent COVID-19.

Per the original methods: It was from reference gene primer amplification that nucleated cell counts were estimated. Some clones are missing from TCRdb's copy, which holds only in-frame ones; the method was immunoSEQ multiplex PCR. The V and J calls and clone size were taken over from that table, and D and trimming were inferred from the DNA. The sample has over 100,000 clones, 85% to 90% seen once; the top ten hold around 2.3%. The V gene lost 5 bases and the J gene lost 7 bases, with 18 bases spanning the gap. The CDR3 has 14 residues. CDR1 is SGHAT and CDR2 is FQNNGV in the germline V gene. This rearrangement joins TRBV11-2 to TRBJ2-7; tentatively, D is TRBD2 (5 bases). The sample taken for sequencing was peripheral blood. The TCR was taken from a man aged 45-65 years with active COVID-19. Written as DNA, the CDR3 is TGTGCCAGCAGCCCGATCGCCCGAGGAGGAGAGCAGTACTTC. This translates into CASSPIARGGEQYF.